These T cell receptor beta chains were read from a single sample in a study of blood T cells in healthy people across ages. TCRdb ran MiXCR on the 5' RACE reads and lists one entry per CDR3 protein. In the table there are 1.4 million or so distinct CDR3 sequences, 35% to 45% of which are singletons. Sequencing was performed on blood. These receptors all come from a woman younger than 30 in good health. Each CDR3 is given with its conserved first and last residue. The D gene is left open where the match is weak. Not every row has a clone size; where given, it reads once, few, many or a size class.

-	TRBV7-2	few	TRBJ2-3	TGTGCCAGCAGATGGGATTCCTCCACAGATACGCAGTATTTT	CASRWDSSTDTQYF
-	TRBV7-2	-	TRBJ2-2	TGTGCCAGCAGCTTAGGGGGCTACACCGGGGAGCTGTTTTTT	CASSLGGYTGELFF
-	TRBV12-3/TRBV12-4	-	TRBJ1-5	TGTGCCAGCAGGCTAACCGGGACCCAAAATCAGCCCCAGCATTTT	CASRLTGTQNQPQHF
-	TRBV20-1	-	TRBJ2-5	TGCAGTGCTAGTTCCACGGATTGGTACCAAGAGACCCAGTACTTC	CSASSTDWYQETQYF
-	TRBV6-2/TRBV6-3	-	TRBJ2-7	TGTGCCAGCGGCTACTACAATGAGCAGTACTTC	CASGYYNEQYF
-	TRBV5-1	-	TRBJ2-1	TGCGCCAGCAGCTTAACGGCTCCCAATGAGCAGTTCTTC	CASSLTAPNEQFF
-	TRBV7-2	-	TRBJ2-7	TGTGCCAGCAGCTTTGACTGGATTTACAATGAGCAGTACTTC	CASSFDWIYNEQYF
-	TRBV28	-	TRBJ1-2	TGTGCCAGCAGTTTGGGTGGGCACGGTGGAGGCTACACCTTC	CASSLGGHGGGYTF
TRBD2	TRBV7-2	few	TRBJ2-5	TGTGCCAGCAGTCTAATCGCAGCGGGGGGTGGAAAGACCCAGTACTTC	CASSLIAAGGGKTQYF
-	TRBV4-2	-	TRBJ2-3	TGTGCCAGCAGCCGAGATGCCCGGACTTACACAGATACGCAGTATTTT	CASSRDARTYTDTQYF
TRBD1	TRBV10-2	-	TRBJ1-2	TGCGCCAGCAGAGCCGGGACAGGGATAGCTAACTATGGCTACACCTTC	CASRAGTGIANYGYTF
TRBD1	TRBV29-1	-	TRBJ2-5	TGCAGCGTTGCGACAGGGGCTGGGCCTCAAGAGACCCAGTACTTC	CSVATGAGPQETQYF
-	TRBV15	few	TRBJ2-7	TGTGCCACCAGCAGTAGTTTCGAGCAGTACTTC	CATSSSFEQYF
-	TRBV21-1	-	TRBJ2-3	TGTGCCAGCAGCAAAGGTTATGAGGATTGCACAGATACGCAGTATTTT	CASSKGYEDCTDTQYF
TRBD2	TRBV29-1	few	TRBJ2-3	TGCAGCGTCGCTAGCGGGAGGGGGTTGGATACGCAGTATTTT	CSVASGRGLDTQYF
-	TRBV20-1	-	TRBJ2-1	TGCAGTGCTAGAGATCAGGGGGGAAGGAAGACTGAGCAGTTCTTC	CSARDQGGRKTEQFF
-	TRBV6-6	-	TRBJ1-1	TGTGCCAGCTGCGACCCCCTTATTGAAGCTTTCTTT	CASCDPLIEAFF
-	TRBV6-2/TRBV6-3	-	TRBJ1-5	TGTGCCAGCACCCACCGCTGGGCGTTTTCCCAGCATTTT	CASTHRWAFSQHF
TRBD1	TRBV28	few	TRBJ2-5	TGTGCCAGCAGTTTAACAGGGGGCGATGAGACCCAGTACTTC	CASSLTGGDETQYF
TRBD1	TRBV29-1	-	TRBJ1-2	TGCAGCGAGCTGGGACAGATTCCCTATGGCTACACCTTC	CSELGQIPYGYTF
-	TRBV4-3	-	TRBJ2-7	TGCGCCAGCAGCCAAGATTCAGCCAGCCGAATAGGGTTGTACGAGCAGTACTTC	CASSQDSASRIGLYEQYF
-	TRBV27	-	TRBJ1-4	TGTGTCAGCAGTTCTCGGAAGGGTGGGGATGAAAAACTGTTTTTT	CVSSSRKGGDEKLFF
-	TRBV18	-	TRBJ2-7	TGTGCCAGCTCACTAGGGGACGGGGCCTACGAGCAGTACTTC	CASSLGDGAYEQYF
TRBD2	TRBV7-8	few	TRBJ2-3	TGTGCCAGCAGCTCTCGGACTAGCGGGGTCCTGTCGGATACGCAGTATTTT	CASSSRTSGVLSDTQYF
TRBD2	TRBV7-6	-	TRBJ2-3	TGTGCCAGCAGCCCAGCGACTAGCGGGAATGCAGATACGCAGTATTTT	CASSPATSGNADTQYF
-	TRBV4-2	-	TRBJ2-7	TGTGCCAGCAGCCAAGTTGAAGCACCTGCGGGGGAGCAGTACTTC	CASSQVEAPAGEQYF
-	TRBV28	-	TRBJ1-2	TGTGCCAGCAGTTTAAATGCGGTCGGCTACACCTTC	CASSLNAVGYTF
TRBD1	TRBV12-3/TRBV12-4	-	TRBJ1-2	TGTGCCAGCACCACGGACAGGACTTATGGCTACACCTTC	CASTTDRTYGYTF
-	TRBV4-3	-	TRBJ2-4	TGCGCCAGCAGCCAAGATTGGAGCAGCCTAGCCAAAAACATTCAGTACTTC	CASSQDWSSLAKNIQYF
TRBD2	TRBV4-1	-	TRBJ2-7	TGCGCCAGCAGCCCGGCTAGCGGGTCCGCATACGAGCAGTACTTC	CASSPASGSAYEQYF
TRBD1	TRBV27	-	TRBJ2-7	TGTGCCAGCAGTCCCCTGGACAGGGCTTCCCACGAGCAGTACTTC	CASSPLDRASHEQYF
TRBD1	TRBV28	-	TRBJ2-7	TGTGCCAGCAGTTTTCAACCTAAACGGGACAGCTCCTACGAGCAGTACTTC	CASSFQPKRDSSYEQYF